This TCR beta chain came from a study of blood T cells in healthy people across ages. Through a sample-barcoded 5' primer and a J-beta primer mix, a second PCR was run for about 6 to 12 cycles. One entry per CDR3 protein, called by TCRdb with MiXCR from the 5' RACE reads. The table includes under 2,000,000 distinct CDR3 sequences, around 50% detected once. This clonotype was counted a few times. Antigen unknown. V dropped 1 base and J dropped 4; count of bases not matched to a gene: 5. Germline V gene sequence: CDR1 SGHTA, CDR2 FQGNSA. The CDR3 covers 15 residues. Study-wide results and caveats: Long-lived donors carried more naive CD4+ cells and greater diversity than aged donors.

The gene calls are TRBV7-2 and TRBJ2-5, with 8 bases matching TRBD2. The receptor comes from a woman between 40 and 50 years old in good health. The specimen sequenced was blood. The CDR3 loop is CASSLVGGGRETQYF. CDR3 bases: TGTGCCAGCAGCTTAGTCGGGGGGGGGAGAGAGACCCAGTACTTC.